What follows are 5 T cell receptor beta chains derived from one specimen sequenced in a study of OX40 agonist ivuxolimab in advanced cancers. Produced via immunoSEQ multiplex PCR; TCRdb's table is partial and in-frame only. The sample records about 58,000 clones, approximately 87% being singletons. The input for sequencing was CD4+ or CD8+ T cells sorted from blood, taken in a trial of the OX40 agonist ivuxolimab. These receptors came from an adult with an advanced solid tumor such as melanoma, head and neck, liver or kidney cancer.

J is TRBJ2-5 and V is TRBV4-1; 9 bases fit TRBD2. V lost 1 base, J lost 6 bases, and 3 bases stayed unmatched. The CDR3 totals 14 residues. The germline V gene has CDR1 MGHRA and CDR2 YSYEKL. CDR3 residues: CASSQASGEKTQYF. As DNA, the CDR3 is TGCGCCAGCAGCCAAGCTAGCGGGGAGAAGACCCAGTACTTC.

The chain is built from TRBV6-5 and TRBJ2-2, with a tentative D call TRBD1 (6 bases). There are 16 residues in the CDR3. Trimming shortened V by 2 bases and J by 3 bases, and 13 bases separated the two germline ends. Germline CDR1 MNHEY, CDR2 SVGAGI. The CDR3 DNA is TGTGCCAGCAGTTACCCCAGAGGACAGCACACCGGGGAGCTGTTTTTT. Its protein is CASSYPRGQHTGELFF.

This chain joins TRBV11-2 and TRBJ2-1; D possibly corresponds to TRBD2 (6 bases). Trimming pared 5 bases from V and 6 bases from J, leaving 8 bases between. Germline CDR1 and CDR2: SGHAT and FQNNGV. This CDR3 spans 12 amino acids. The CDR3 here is CASSRESNEQFF. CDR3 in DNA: TGTGCCAGCAGCCGGGAGAGCAATGAGCAGTTCTTC.

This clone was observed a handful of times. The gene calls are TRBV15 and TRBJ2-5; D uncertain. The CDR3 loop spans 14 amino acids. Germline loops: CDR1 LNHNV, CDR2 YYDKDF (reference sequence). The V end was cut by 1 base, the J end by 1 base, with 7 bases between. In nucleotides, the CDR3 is TGTGCCACCAGCAGAGTGGCAGCCCAAGAGACCCAGTACTTC. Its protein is CATSRVAAQETQYF.

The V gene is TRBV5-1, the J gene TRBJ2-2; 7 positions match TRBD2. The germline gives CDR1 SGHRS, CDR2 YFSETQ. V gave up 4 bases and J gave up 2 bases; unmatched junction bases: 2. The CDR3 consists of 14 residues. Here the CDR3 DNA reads TGCGCCAGCAGCCCGGGAGGAAACACCGGGGAGCTGTTTTTT. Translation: CASSPGGNTGELFF.